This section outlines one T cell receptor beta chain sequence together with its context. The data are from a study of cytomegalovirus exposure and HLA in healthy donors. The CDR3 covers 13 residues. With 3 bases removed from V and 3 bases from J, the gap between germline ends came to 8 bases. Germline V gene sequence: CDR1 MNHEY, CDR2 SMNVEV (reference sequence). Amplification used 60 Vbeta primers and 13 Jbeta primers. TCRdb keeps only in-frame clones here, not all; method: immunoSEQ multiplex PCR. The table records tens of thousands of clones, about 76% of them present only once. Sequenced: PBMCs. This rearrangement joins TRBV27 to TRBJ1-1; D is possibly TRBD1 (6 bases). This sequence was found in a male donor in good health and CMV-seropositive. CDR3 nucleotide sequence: TGTGCCAGCAGTTTCACAGGGCACACTGAAGCTTTCTTT. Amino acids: CASSFTGHTEAFF.